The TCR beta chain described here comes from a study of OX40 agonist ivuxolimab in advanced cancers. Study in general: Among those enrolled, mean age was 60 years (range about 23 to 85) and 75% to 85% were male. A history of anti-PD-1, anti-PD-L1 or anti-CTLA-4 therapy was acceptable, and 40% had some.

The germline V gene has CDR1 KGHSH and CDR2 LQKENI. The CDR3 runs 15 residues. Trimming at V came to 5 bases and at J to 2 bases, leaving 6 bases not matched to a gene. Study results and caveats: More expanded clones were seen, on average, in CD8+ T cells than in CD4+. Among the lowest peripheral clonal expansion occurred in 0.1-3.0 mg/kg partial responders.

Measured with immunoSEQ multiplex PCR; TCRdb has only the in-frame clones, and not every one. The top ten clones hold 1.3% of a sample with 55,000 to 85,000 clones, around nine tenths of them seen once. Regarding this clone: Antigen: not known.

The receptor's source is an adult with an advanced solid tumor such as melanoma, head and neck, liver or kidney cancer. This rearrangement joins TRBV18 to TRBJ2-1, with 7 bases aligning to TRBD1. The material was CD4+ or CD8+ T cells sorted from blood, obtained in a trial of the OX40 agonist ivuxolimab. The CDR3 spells CASSFRTGPYNEQFF. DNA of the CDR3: TGTGCCAGCTCATTCCGGACAGGCCCCTACAATGAGCAGTTCTTC.